The 2 T cell receptor beta chains below were found in one sample sequenced in a study of early T cells in non-severe SARS-CoV-2 infection. MiXCR, run by TCRdb on the 5' RACE reads, gives a single entry per CDR3 protein. Here the sample spans 61,000 or so distinct CDR3 sequences, around 11% being singletons. Specimen: whole blood, collected at baseline. All receptors derive from an adult who was a healthcare worker with PCR-confirmed SARS-CoV-2 infection or an uninfected control (not recorded which). The donor label of this sample is uncertain.

To note about this clonotype: With a much larger clone just one base away, this may be a read error. J is TRBJ2-3 and V is TRBV18; D possibly matches TRBD1 or TRBD2 (6 bases each). CDR1 and CDR2 from the germline V gene are KGHSH and LQKENI. The CDR3 contains 16 residues. CDR3 nucleotides: TGTGCCGGCTCACCAACTAGGGGGGCCTTCACAGATACGCAGTATTTT. Amino acid sequence: CAGSPTRGAFTDTQYF.

This clonotype was counted many times. This chain links TRBV12-3 or TRBV12-4 with TRBJ2-1; D is undetermined. V lost 3 bases and J lost 3, with 9 bases in between. This CDR3 spans 14 amino acids. For the CDR3, the DNA is TGTGCCAGCAGTTTTATTGATATCTACAATGAGCAGTTCTTC. It codes for CASSFIDIYNEQFF.